This record looks at one TCR beta chain sequence and its context. Its binding antigen is unknown. Sequencer: NextSeq 550. The Human TCR Profiling Kit (MiLaboratory) was used to prepare UMI-labeled 5' RACE TRB cDNA libraries. cDNA synthesis used the entire amount of extracted RNA, and PCR amplification then used the entire amount of cDNA produced. Libraries were prepared in parallel using an identical number of PCR cycles. Per the original workflow: With a requirement of at least two reads per UMI, MIGEC and MiXCR extracted about 49,000 +/- 11,000 unique UMI-labeled TRB cDNA molecules per library. An average of about 40,000 +/- 10,000 functional in-frame TRB CDR3 nucleotide clonotypes without stop codons was found per library. After each sample was downsampled to 5000 UMI-labeled TRB molecules, VDJtools was used to calculate diversity metrics such as normalized Shannon-Wiener and Chao1. Clonotype-size-weighted physicochemical properties of the central five CDR3 residues (interaction energy, strength, volume and Kidera factor 4) were computed in VDJtools. Following reprocessing of the reads by TCRdb, the data hold one row per CDR3 protein sequence and no DNA is available. The V and J calls were not made by the authors but by TCRdb's processing. The sample's records list over 35,000 distinct CDR3 sequences. Around 15% of the sample comes from the top ten.

For each CD8+ T cell subset, flow sorting was done in triplicate, and about 300,000 cells per subset went directly into RLT lysis buffer. Using standard density gradient centrifugation, peripheral blood mononuclear cells were isolated from buffy coats. Total RNA was extracted from sorted cells using an RNeasy Mini Kit. This entry is derived from a study of CXCR3-negative and CXCR3-positive naive CD8 T cells (dated by TCRdb to the late 2010s). Regarding the complete study: In total, some 140 million TRB reads were obtained, or roughly 1.5 +/- 0.3 million reads per library. Data from 11 donors, pooled across two independent experiments, went into the diversity and physicochemical repertoire analyses. The TRBV-TRBJ cluster analysis covered naive subsets from a handful of donors and memory cells from 3 donors.

What the study reported, not specific to this receptor: TRBV-TRBJ usage was similar between naive CXCR3-negative and CXCR3-positive cells from the same donor, while memory cells showed distinct patterns. Because surface CD5, which is linked to self-reactivity in mice, was comparable between the naive subsets, TCR interaction strength was also inferred from the physicochemical properties of TRB CDR3s. Both naive subsets had comparably high repertoire diversity, while memory CD8+ T cells had much lower repertoire diversity. Freshly isolated PBMCs were used for most assays because CXCR3 expression went down partially after cryopreservation.

The sequenced material came from memory CD8+ T cells from blood. The cell subset or site label here, explained by the study, means: conventional CD8+ memory T cells (TMEM), sorted as controls. The TCR was taken from a human donor in good health. Some clones in this sample may be carry-over from other donors' samples.

The CDR3 here reads CASSRVTGYHEQYF. The chain joins TRBV28 to TRBJ2-7; TCRdb outputs TRBD1, but without DNA this stays unchecked. The cysteine opens and the phenylalanine closes a CDR3 of 14 amino acids. There is no recorded DNA. As encoded in the germline V gene, CDR1 is MDHEN while CDR2 is SYDVKM.